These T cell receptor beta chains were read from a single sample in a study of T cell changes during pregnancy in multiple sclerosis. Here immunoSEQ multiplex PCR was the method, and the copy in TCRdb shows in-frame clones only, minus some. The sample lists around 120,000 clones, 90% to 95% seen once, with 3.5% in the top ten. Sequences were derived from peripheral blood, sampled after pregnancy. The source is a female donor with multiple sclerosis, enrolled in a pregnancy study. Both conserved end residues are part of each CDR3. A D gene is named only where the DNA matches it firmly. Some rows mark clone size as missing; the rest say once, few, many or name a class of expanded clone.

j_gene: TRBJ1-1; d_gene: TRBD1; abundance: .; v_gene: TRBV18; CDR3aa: CASSPGTDSTEAFF; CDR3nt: TGTGCCAGCTCACCCGGGACAGACAGCACTGAAGCTTTCTTT
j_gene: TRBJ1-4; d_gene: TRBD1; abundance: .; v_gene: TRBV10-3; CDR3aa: CAISEPRTGENEKLFF; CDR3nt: TGTGCCATCAGTGAGCCGAGGACAGGAGAAAATGAAAAACTGTTTTTT
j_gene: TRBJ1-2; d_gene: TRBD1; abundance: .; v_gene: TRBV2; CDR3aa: CASSDPGQGTNYGYTF; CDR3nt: TGTGCCAGCAGTGACCCGGGACAGGGGACTAACTATGGCTACACCTTC
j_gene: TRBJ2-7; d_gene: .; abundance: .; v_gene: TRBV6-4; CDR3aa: CASSDRPGFEQYF; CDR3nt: TGTGCCAGCAGTGACAGGCCAGGGTTCGAGCAGTACTTC
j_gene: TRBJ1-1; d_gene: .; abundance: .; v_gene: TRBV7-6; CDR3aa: CASSSDTTGTGTEAFF; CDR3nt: TGTGCCAGCAGCTCAGATACCACAGGGACGGGCACTGAAGCTTTCTTT
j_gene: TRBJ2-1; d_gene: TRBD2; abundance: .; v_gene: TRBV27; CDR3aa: CASSLSKLASGAYNEQFF; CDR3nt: TGTGCCAGCAGTTTATCGAAACTCGCTAGCGGGGCCTACAATGAGCAGTTCTTC
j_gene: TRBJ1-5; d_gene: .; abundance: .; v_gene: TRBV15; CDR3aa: CATSRDRSEHRAHF; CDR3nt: TGTGCCACCAGCAGAGATAGGTCGGAGCACAGGGCGCATTTT
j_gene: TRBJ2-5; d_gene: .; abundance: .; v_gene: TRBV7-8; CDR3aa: CASSLIGGQETQYF; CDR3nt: TGTGCCAGCAGCCTGATCGGGGGCCAAGAGACCCAGTACTTC
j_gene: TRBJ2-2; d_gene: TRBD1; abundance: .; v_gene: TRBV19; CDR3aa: CASRLGQANTGELFF; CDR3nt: TGTGCCAGTCGCCTGGGACAGGCGAACACCGGGGAGCTGTTTTTT
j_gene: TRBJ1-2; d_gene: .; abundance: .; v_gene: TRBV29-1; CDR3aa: CSVVGSRDAGYTF; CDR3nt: TGCAGCGTTGTGGGGTCGCGGGACGCTGGCTACACCTTC
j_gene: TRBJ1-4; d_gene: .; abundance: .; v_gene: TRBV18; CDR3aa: CASSPRQDRNEKLFF; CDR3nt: TGTGCCAGCTCACCCCGACAGGATCGTAATGAAAAACTGTTTTTT
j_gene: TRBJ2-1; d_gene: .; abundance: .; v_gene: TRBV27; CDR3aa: CASTTGSNEQFF; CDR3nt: TGTGCCAGCACTACAGGGTCCAATGAGCAGTTCTTC
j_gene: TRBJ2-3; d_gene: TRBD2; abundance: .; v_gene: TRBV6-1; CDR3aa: CASTSGGVGTQYF; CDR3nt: TGTGCCAGTACTAGCGGGGGGGTAGGTACGCAGTATTTT
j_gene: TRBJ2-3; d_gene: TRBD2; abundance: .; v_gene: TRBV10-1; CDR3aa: CASNSGGSDTQYF; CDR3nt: TGCGCCAGCAACTCGGGGGGGTCGGATACGCAGTATTTT
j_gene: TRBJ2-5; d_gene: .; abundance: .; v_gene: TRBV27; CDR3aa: CASSRGIQETQYF; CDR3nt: TGTGCCAGCTCCAGGGGAATCCAAGAGACCCAGTACTTC
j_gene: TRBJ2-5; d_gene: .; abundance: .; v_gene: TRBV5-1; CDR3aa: CASTSGLQETQYF; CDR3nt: TGCGCCAGCACGTCGGGACTCCAAGAGACCCAGTACTTC
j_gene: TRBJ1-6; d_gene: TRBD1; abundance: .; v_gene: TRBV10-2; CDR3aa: CASTARIQGALNSPLHF; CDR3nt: TGCGCCAGCACCGCCCGAATACAGGGGGCGCTTAATTCACCCCTCCACTTT
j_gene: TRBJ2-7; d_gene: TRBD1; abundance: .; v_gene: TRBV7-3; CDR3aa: CASSWAGTGGEQYF; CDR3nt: TGTGCCAGCAGCTGGGCCGGGACAGGGGGAGAGCAGTACTTC
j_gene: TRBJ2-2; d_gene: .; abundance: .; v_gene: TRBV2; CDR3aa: CASSESVPSRSTGELFF; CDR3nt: TGTGCCAGCAGTGAATCTGTGCCTAGCAGGAGCACCGGGGAGCTGTTTTTT
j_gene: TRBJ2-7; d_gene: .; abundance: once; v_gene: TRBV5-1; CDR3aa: CASSFTGLSYEQYF; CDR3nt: TGCGCCAGCAGCTTTACAGGGTTATCTTACGAGCAGTACTTC
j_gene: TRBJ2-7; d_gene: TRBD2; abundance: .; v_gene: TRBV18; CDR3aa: CASSPIPLAGGPFEQYF; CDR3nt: TGTGCCAGCTCACCCATTCCCCTAGCGGGGGGGCCCTTTGAGCAGTACTTC
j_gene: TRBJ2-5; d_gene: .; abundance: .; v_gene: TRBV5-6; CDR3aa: CASSFTGRQETQYF; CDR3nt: TGTGCCAGCAGCTTCACAGGGCGTCAGGAGACCCAGTACTTC
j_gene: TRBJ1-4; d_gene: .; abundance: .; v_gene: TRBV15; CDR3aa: CATSRDLTVGHEKLFF; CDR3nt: TGTGCCACCAGCAGAGATCTGACGGTGGGGCATGAAAAACTGTTTTTT
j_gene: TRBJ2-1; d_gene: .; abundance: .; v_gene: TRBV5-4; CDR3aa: CASSPEGGRRNEQFF; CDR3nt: TGTGCCAGCAGCCCTGAGGGGGGGCGCAGGAATGAGCAGTTCTTC
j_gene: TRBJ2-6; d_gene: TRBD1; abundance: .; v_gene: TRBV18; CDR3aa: CASSPGQVSGANVLTF; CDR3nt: TGTGCCAGCTCACCAGGACAGGTCTCTGGGGCCAACGTCCTGACTTTC
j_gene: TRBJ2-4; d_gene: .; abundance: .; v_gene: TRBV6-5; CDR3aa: CASSPRQIAKNIQYF; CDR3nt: TGTGCCAGCAGCCCCCGTCAGATAGCCAAAAACATTCAGTACTTC
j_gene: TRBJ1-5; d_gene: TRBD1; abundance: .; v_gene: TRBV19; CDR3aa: CASSIRNKGQRTQPQHF; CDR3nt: TGTGCCAGTAGTATAAGGAATAAGGGACAGAGGACTCAGCCCCAGCATTTT
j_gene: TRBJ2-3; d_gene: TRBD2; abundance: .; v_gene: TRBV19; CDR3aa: CASSQDPGLAGWHTDTQYF; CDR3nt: TGTGCCAGTAGCCAGGATCCCGGACTAGCGGGGTGGCACACAGATACGCAGTATTTT
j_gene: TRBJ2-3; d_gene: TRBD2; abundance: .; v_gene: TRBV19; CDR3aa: CASSLLAGGLDTQYF; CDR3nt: TGTGCCAGTAGTCTCTTAGCGGGGGGCCTAGATACGCAGTATTTT
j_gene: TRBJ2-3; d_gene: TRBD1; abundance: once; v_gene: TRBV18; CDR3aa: CASSLTGQGTDTQYF; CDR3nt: TGTGCCAGCTCACTAACGGGACAGGGGACAGATACGCAGTATTTT
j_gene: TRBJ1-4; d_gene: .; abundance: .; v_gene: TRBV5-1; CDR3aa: CASSVAGSRGEKLFF; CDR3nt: TGCGCCAGCAGCGTGGCCGGGTCACGCGGTGAAAAACTGTTTTTT
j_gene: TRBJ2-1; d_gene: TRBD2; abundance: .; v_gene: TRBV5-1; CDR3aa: CASSLGGGLSGNNEQFF; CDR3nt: TGCGCCAGCAGCTTGGGGGGGGGCCTTAGCGGGAACAATGAGCAGTTCTTC
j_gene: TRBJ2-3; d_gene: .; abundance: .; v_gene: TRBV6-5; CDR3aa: CASSYGRTGNTDTQYF; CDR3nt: TGTGCCAGCAGTTACGGAAGGACTGGAAACACAGATACGCAGTATTTT
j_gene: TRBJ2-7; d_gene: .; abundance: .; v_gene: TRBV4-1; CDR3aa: CASSQDYRGEQYF; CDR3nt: TGCGCCAGCAGCCAAGATTACCGGGGCGAGCAGTACTTC
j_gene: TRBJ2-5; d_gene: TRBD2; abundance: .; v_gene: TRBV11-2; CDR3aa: CASSLEYAGEETQYF; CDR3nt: TGTGCCAGCAGCTTAGAGTACGCGGGGGAAGAGACCCAGTACTTC
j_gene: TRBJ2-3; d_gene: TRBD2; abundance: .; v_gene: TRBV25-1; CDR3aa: CASSWAGGDTDTQYF; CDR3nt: TGTGCCAGCTCCTGGGCGGGGGGCGACACAGATACGCAGTATTTT
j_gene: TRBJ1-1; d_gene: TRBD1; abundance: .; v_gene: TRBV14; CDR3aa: CASSRYGQGRGTEAFF; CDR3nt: TGTGCCAGCAGCCGTTATGGACAGGGACGGGGTACTGAAGCTTTCTTT
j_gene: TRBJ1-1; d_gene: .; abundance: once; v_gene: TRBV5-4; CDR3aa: CASSWEGGGPTEAFF; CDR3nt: TGTGCCAGCAGCTGGGAAGGGGGAGGGCCCACTGAAGCTTTCTTT
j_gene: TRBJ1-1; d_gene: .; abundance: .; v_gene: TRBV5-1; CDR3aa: CASRSQGQHSEAFF; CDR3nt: TGCGCCAGTCGCTCGCAGGGCCAACATAGTGAAGCTTTCTTT
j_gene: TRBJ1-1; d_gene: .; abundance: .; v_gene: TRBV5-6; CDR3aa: CASSFGTSNTEAFF; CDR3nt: TGTGCCAGCAGCTTCGGGACATCGAACACTGAAGCTTTCTTT
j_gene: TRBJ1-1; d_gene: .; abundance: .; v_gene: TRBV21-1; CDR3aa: CASSTRDRGNTEAFF; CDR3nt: TGTGCCAGCAGCACCCGGGACAGGGGGAACACTGAAGCTTTCTTT
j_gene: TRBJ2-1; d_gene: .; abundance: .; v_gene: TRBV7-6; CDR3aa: CASSPGGPSYNEQFF; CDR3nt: TGTGCCAGCAGCCCGGGCGGGCCCTCCTACAATGAGCAGTTCTTC
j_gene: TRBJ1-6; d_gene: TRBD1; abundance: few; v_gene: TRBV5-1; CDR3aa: CASSFRPGTGVDSPLHF; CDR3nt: TGCGCCAGCAGCTTTCGTCCCGGGACAGGGGTGGATTCACCCCTCCACTTT
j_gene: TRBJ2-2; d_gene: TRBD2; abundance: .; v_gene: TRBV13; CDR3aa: CASSPSRDYLNTGELFF; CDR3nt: TGTGCCAGCAGCCCGTCCCGGGACTACCTAAACACCGGGGAGCTGTTTTTT
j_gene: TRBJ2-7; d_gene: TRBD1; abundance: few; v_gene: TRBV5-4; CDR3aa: CASSLEGGGQGLYEQYF; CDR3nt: TGTGCCAGCAGCTTGGAGGGTGGGGGACAGGGGCTCTACGAGCAGTACTTC
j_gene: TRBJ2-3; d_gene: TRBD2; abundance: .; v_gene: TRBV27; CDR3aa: CASSYDETSGLTDTQYF; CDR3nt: TGTGCCAGCAGTTACGACGAGACTAGCGGTCTCACAGATACGCAGTATTTT
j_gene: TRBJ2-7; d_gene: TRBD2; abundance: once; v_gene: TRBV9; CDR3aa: CASSYRGGRSYEQYF; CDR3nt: TGTGCCAGCAGCTACCGGGGAGGGAGGTCCTACGAGCAGTACTTC
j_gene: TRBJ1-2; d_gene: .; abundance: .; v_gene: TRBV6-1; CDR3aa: CAVLFYGYTF; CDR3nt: TGTGCCGTCCTCTTCTATGGCTACACCTTC
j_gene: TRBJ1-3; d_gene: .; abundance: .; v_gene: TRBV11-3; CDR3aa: CASTDAREGGNTIYF; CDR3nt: TGTGCCAGCACCGATGCCAGGGAAGGTGGAAACACCATATATTTT
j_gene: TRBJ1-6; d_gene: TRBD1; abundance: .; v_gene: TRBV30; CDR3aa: CAWSVQFGTENSPLHF; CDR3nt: TGTGCCTGGAGTGTTCAATTCGGGACAGAGAATTCACCCCTCCACTTT
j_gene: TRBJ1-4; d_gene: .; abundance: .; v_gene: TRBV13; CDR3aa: CASSHAGEGATNEKLFF; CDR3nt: TGTGCCAGCAGCCATGCGGGGGAGGGGGCAACTAATGAAAAACTGTTTTTT
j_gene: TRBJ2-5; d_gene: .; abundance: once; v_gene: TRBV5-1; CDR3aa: CASSLGGSREETQYF; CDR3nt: TGCGCCAGCAGCTTGGGGGGCTCCCGGGAAGAGACCCAGTACTTC
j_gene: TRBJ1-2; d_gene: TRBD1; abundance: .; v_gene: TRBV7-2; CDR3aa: CASSTRTGRSEGYTF; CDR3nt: TGTGCCAGCAGCACCCGGACAGGGAGATCGGAAGGCTACACCTTC
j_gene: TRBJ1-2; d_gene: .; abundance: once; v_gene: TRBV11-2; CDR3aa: CASSPTTGRLVYGYTF; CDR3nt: TGTGCCAGCAGCCCCACGACTGGTCGGTTGGTTTATGGCTACACCTTC